This entry is about one T cell receptor (beta chain). Measured with immunoSEQ multiplex PCR; TCRdb has only the in-frame clones, and not every one. The repertoire holds roughly 20,000 clones, with roughly 90% as singletons. The germline V gene has CDR1 SGHRS and CDR2 YFSETQ. The V and J ends lost 5 bases and 8 bases respectively, with 20 bases between them. The CDR3 covers 15 residues. The data are from a study of PD-L1 blockade in urothelial cancer. As to time point: pretreatment peripheral blood. Sequencing used PBMCs, obtained around atezolizumab (anti-PD-L1) treatment. This clonotype originated in a man in his sixties or seventies with urothelial cancer. The chain is built from TRBV5-1 and TRBJ2-1, with D tentatively TRBD2 (6 bases). The CDR3 DNA is TGCGCCAGCAGAGGGGCGCGGGGATTTATTTATGAGCAGTTCTTC. Translation: CASRGARGFIYEQFF.